The clone carrying this T cell receptor (beta chain) came up a few times. Its antigen remains unknown. UMIs were added to TCR cDNA along with a universal primer site when it was made by 5'RACE template switching. TCRdb passed the 5' RACE reads through MiXCR, listing each CDR3 protein once. The repertoire holds a few hundred thousand distinct CDR3 sequences, approximately 3.9% seen once, with about 20% in the top ten. Trimming shortened V by 3 bases and J by 8 bases, and 25 bases separated the two germline ends. Germline V gives CDR1 SEHNR, CDR2 FQNEAQ (reference sequence). CDR3 length equals 18 residues. These data belong to a study of T cells after yellow fever vaccination. Findings of the study overall: Among primary-vaccination clones, most reappeared after the booster, at 96% for CD4 and around 91% for CD8. Contaminating bulk clonotypes could be abundant in FACS-sorted repertoires.

Specimen: PBMCs, collected on the day of the yellow fever booster vaccination. This clonotype was obtained from a man in his late teens or twenties who received the YFV17D yellow fever vaccine. This chain uses TRBV7-9 with TRBJ1-4, with TRBD1 as a possible D gene (6 bases). CDR3 amino acids: CASSFVVGANSATEKLFF. CDR3 bases: TGTGCCAGCAGCTTCGTAGTGGGGGCCAATTCTGCTACGGAAAAACTGTTTTTT.